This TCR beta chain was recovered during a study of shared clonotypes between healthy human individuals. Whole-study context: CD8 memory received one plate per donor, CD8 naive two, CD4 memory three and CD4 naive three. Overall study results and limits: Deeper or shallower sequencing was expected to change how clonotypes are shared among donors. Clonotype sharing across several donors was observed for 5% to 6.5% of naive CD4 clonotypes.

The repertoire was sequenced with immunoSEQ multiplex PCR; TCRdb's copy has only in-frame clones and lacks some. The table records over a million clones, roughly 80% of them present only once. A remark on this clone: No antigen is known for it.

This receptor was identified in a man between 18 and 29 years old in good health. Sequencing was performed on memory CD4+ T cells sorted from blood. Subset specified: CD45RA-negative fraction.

The DNA of the CDR3 is TGTGCCAGCAGCGTAGGGGGGAGGGCCACAGATACGCAGTATTTT. Encoded protein: CASSVGGRATDTQYF. The V call is TRBV9, the J call TRBJ2-3, with 7 bases identical to TRBD2. Losses at the gene ends were 0 bases for V and 2 bases for J; bases not matched to a gene: 3. In germline, CDR1 is SGDLS, CDR2 YYNGEE. This CDR3 has 15 amino acids.